This TCR beta chain was profiled in a study of blood T cells in healthy people across ages. Study findings and constraints: In these data, TCR beta diversity tracked strongly with naive T cell percentage. Per million T cells, TCR beta diversity dropped roughly linearly as age increased.

Primers used in a second PCR of roughly 6 to 12 cycles were a sample-barcoded 5' primer and a J-beta primer mix. TCRdb recomputed calls from the 5' RACE reads with MiXCR, one row per CDR3 protein. The sample shows about 770,000 distinct CDR3 sequences, approximately 48% of them seen only once. Notes on this clonotype: Its specificity is unknown.

Deletions cut 2 bases from V and 10 bases from J, with 12 bases between. Germline V gives CDR1 SGHRS, CDR2 YFSETQ. The CDR3 sequence is 13 residues long. The V gene is TRBV5-1, the J gene TRBJ1-4; D gene uncertain. The sample consisted of blood. The clonotype comes from a man between 60 and 70 years old in good health. The CDR3 DNA reads as TGCGCCAGCAGCTTAGGAGAGGTGGGAAAACTGTTTTTT. Translated, it gives CASSLGEVGKLFF.